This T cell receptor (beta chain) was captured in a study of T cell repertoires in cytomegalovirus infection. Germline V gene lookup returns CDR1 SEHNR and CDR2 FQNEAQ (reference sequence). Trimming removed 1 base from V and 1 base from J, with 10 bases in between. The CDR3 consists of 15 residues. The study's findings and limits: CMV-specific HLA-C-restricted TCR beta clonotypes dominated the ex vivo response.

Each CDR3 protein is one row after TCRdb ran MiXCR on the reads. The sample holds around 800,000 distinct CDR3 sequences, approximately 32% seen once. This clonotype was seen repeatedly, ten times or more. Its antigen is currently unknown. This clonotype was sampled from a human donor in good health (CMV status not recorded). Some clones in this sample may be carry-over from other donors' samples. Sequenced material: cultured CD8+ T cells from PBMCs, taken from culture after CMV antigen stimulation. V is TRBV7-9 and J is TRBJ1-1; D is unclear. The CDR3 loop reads CASSLGLPRNTEAFF. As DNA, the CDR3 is TGTGCCAGCAGCTTAGGACTCCCGAGGAACACTGAAGCTTTCTTT.